Below, 22 T cell receptor beta chains from the same sample are listed, as sequenced in a study of T cells in localized non-small cell lung cancer. This table comes from immunoSEQ multiplex PCR, and its TCRdb copy is limited to in-frame clones, with some not included. The sample yields some 2,000 clones, roughly a quarter seen once. Sequencing used lung tumor tissue, obtained before any cancer treatment. The receptors originated from a woman aged 35-75 years with stage I squamous cell lung carcinoma.

V is TRBV15 and J is TRBJ1-6; D not resolved. The CDR3 is 15 amino acids. Germline CDR1 is LNHNV and CDR2 is YYDKDF (reference sequence). The ends were cut back, 1 base at V and 8 bases at J, with 12 bases in the middle. As DNA, the CDR3 is TGTGCCACCAGCAGAGGACGGAGTGGGGATTCACCCCTCCACTTT. Encoded protein: CATSRGRSGDSPLHF.

This rearrangement joins TRBV9 to TRBJ1-5; a weak D match, TRBD1 (5 bases). The CDR3 has 15 amino acids. From germline, CDR1 is SGDLS and CDR2 YYNGEE. V shed 4 bases and J shed 1 base, with 12 bases lying between them. The CDR3 loop is CASSPGGWSNQPQHF. CDR3 DNA sequence: TGTGCCAGCAGCCCCGGGGGGTGGAGCAATCAGCCCCAGCATTTT.

The V call is TRBV30, the J call TRBJ2-2, with D unclear. The germline gives CDR1 GTSNPN, CDR2 SVGIG (reference sequence). The CDR3 length is 11 residues. Trimming shortened V by 0 bases and J by 7 bases, and 3 bases separated the two germline ends. Here the CDR3 DNA reads TGTGCCTGGAGTGTTTACGGGGAGCTGTTTTTT. Its protein product is CAWSVYGELFF.

The chain combines TRBV4-1 with TRBJ2-7, with 11 bases matching TRBD2. V lost 5 bases to trimming and J lost 4 bases; unmatched junction nucleotides: 10. This CDR3 is 16 amino acids long. From germline, CDR1 is MGHRA and CDR2 YSYEKL. The CDR3 loop is CASSKKPGLAEYEQYF. The CDR3 DNA sequence: TGCGCCAGCAGCAAGAAACCGGGACTAGCGGAATACGAGCAGTACTTC.

This clone occurred a few times. The chain links TRBV9 to TRBJ2-7, with 7 bases lining up with TRBD1. This CDR3 has 12 amino acids. V trimming: 4 bases; J trimming: 6 bases; junction bases outside the gene matches: 4. Germline V gene lookup returns CDR1 SGDLS and CDR2 YYNGEE. CDR3 nucleotides: TGTGCCAGCAGCATCGCAGGGGGCGAGCAGTACTTC. Its protein is CASSIAGGEQYF.

This clone was recorded a few times. V gene TRBV9 combines with J gene TRBJ2-7, with D perhaps TRBD1 or TRBD2 (5 bases each). The CDR3 consists of 13 residues. V lost 7 bases, J lost 7 bases, and 18 bases lay in between. The germline V gene has CDR1 SGDLS and CDR2 YYNGEE. CDR3 in DNA: TGTGCCAGCGCCGGGACCTACAGCGAAGAGCAGTACTTC. Encoded protein: CASAGTYSEEQYF.

This clone was counted a few times. One end of the junction does not line up with germline, which may come from a read error. The genes are TRBV7-6 and TRBJ2-1, with 9 bases lining up with TRBD2. CDR1 SGHVS and CDR2 FNYEAQ come from the germline V gene. The CDR3 covers 16 residues. CDR3 sequence: CASSLEGTSSRGEQFF. The CDR3, as DNA: TGTGCTAGCAGCTTAGAAGGGACTAGCTCTAGAGGGGAGCAGTTCTTC.

J is TRBJ2-3 and V is TRBV9, with a weak D call TRBD2 (6 bases). Germline V gene lookup returns CDR1 SGDLS and CDR2 YYNGEE. V was clipped by 5 bases and J by 4 bases, with 17 bases between them. CDR3 length: 15 residues. Written as DNA, the CDR3 is TGTGCCAGCAGGCGGATAGCTAGCGTGGCAGATACGCAGTATTTT. It is translated as CASRRIASVADTQYF.

This clone was counted between two and nine times. The J gene is TRBJ2-7, the V gene TRBV11-3, with 8 bases lining up with TRBD2. The trim removed 2 bases at V and 4 bases at J, leaving 7 bases unmatched. The germline gives CDR1 SGHNT, CDR2 YENEEA. This CDR3 comprises 15 residues. The CDR3 nucleotides read TGTGCCAGCAGCTTATGGGCGGGAGGTGCGTACGAGCAGTACTTC. Its protein is CASSLWAGGAYEQYF.

Only a few counts were recorded for this clone. V is TRBV30 and J is TRBJ2-2; D unresolved. V lost 1 base and J 1 base, leaving 13 bases between the germline ends. Germline CDR1 and CDR2: GTSNPN and SVGIG (reference sequence). CDR3 size: 16 residues. The CDR3 sequence: CAWSGSRVLNTGELFF. The CDR3 DNA follows: TGTGCCTGGAGTGGAAGCCGGGTCCTGAACACCGGGGAGCTGTTTTTT.

The chain employs TRBV12-5 and TRBJ1-4; 8 bases are a match to TRBD1. The germline gives CDR1 LGHNT, CDR2 FRNRAP. This CDR3 has 15 amino acids. J lost 4 bases, V lost 1 base, and 2 bases had no gene match. CDR3 sequence: CASGLGQGNNEKLFF. The CDR3 nucleotides read TGTGCTAGTGGTTTGGGACAGGGGAATAATGAAAAACTGTTTTTT.

The genes are TRBV5-1 and TRBJ1-1; D ambiguous. Germline lookup yields CDR1 SGHRS and CDR2 YFSETQ. The CDR3 sequence is 15 residues long. Trimming pared 0 bases from V and 2 bases from J, leaving 11 bases between. This CDR3 reads CASSLVDSRNTEAFF. For the CDR3, the DNA is TGCGCCAGCAGCTTGGTGGACTCACGTAACACTGAAGCTTTCTTT.

The gene calls are TRBV11-3 and TRBJ2-7; TRBD2 agrees at 11 bases. This CDR3 is 15 amino acids long. Per the germline V gene, CDR1 is SGHNT and CDR2 is YENEEA. The V gene end was trimmed by 5 bases and the J gene end by 2 bases; junction bases not matched to a gene: 5. The CDR3 loop is CASSHGLAGTYEQYF. The DNA for the CDR3 is TGTGCCAGCAGCCACGGACTAGCGGGCACCTACGAGCAGTACTTC.

This clone was counted between two and nine times. The chain links TRBV18 to TRBJ2-7; tentative D call: TRBD2 (6 bases). This CDR3 is built from 13 residues. V was shortened by 6 bases and J by 3 bases, with 12 bases between the two germline ends. The germline gives CDR1 KGHSH, CDR2 LQKENI. CDR3 protein: CASSPAAGYEQYF. The DNA of the CDR3 is TGTGCCAGCTCCCCCGCAGCGGGCTACGAGCAGTACTTC. Supplemented by reference TRBV18 and TRBJ2-7, the full variable domain reads NAGVMQNPRHLVRRRGQEARLRCSPMKGHSHVYWYRQLPEEGLKFMVYLQKENIIDESGMPKERFSAEFPKEGPSILRIQQVVRGDSAAYFCASSPAAGYEQYFGPGTRLTVT.

This sequence joins TRBV15 and TRBJ1-3; TRBD1 matches 8 bases. This CDR3 contains 16 residues. V lost 2 bases, J lost 4 bases, and 7 bases stayed unmatched. CDR1 is LNHNV and CDR2 is YYDKDF in the germline V gene (reference sequence). Written as DNA, the CDR3 is TGTGCCACCAGCAGAATCAGGGGGCAGGGGGGAAACACCATATATTTT. It specifies CATSRIRGQGGNTIYF.

The chain joins TRBV19 to TRBJ2-1; possibly TRBD1 for D (6 bases). The CDR3 totals 14 residues. CDR1 is LNHDA, CDR2 SQIVND, per germline (reference sequence). V lost 10 bases to trimming and J lost 10 bases, with 23 bases between them. The CDR3 spells CATRTVFSSGEQFF. The CDR3, as DNA: TGTGCCACCCGGACAGTTTTCAGTTCCGGGGAGCAGTTCTTC.

This clone is hyperexpanded within its sample. The chain links TRBV6-8 to TRBJ1-4, with a possible D match to TRBD1 (5 bases). CDR1 MNHGY and CDR2 SAAAGT come from the germline V gene. Trimming took 5 bases from V and 8 from J, leaving 9 bases between them. The CDR3 runs 12 residues. The CDR3, as DNA: TGTGCCAGCAGTGGGACCGGGGAAAAACTGTTTTTT. Its translation is CASSGTGEKLFF.

This clone has only a few counts. The chain joins TRBV9 to TRBJ2-2; 7 bases line up with TRBD2. This CDR3 comprises 15 residues. V lost 6 bases to trimming and J lost 2 bases; unmatched junction nucleotides: 7. CDR1 SGDLS and CDR2 YYNGEE come from the germline V gene. Written as DNA, the CDR3 is TGTGCCAGCAAGGCGGGAGTAATTAACACCGGGGAGCTGTTTTTT. Residues: CASKAGVINTGELFF.

The rearrangement links TRBV9 to TRBJ2-1; D is unresolved. The V and J ends lost 0 bases and 3 bases respectively, with 10 bases between them. CDR1 and CDR2 (germline): SGDLS, YYNGEE. This CDR3 is built from 15 residues. CDR3 nucleotides: TGTGCCAGCAGCGTAGCGGCTGCTATCTACAATGAGCAGTTCTTC. Protein sequence: CASSVAAAIYNEQFF.

This chain links TRBV25-1 with TRBJ2-2; TRBD2 matches 16 bases. J gave up 5 bases and V 6 bases, and 3 bases lay outside the gene matches. The CDR3 sequence is 16 residues long. Germline CDR1 and CDR2: MGHDK and SYGVNS. CDR3 bases: TGTGCCAGCAGGAAGGGACTAGCGGGGGGGACCGGGGAGCTGTTTTTT. Translated: CASRKGLAGGTGELFF.

The rearrangement uses TRBV6-8 and TRBJ1-1; a weak D match, TRBD1 (5 bases). Germline CDR1 and CDR2: MNHGY and SAAAGT. This CDR3 contains 13 residues. Trimming took off 7 bases at V and 11 bases at J, with 20 bases between the two ends. In DNA, the CDR3 is TGTGCCAGCATCCGATTACTGGGGGAGGGGGCTTTCTTT. It translates to CASIRLLGEGAFF.

This chain links TRBV19 with TRBJ2-5; 10 bases agree with TRBD2. V shed 2 bases and J 4 bases; nucleotides not matched to a gene: 7. The CDR3 covers 16 residues. CDR1 is LNHDA, CDR2 SQIVND, per germline (reference sequence). CDR3: CASSITFLAGVETQYF. CDR3 in DNA: TGTGCCAGTAGTATAACGTTTCTAGCGGGAGTAGAGACCCAGTACTTC.